This TCR beta chain was retrieved from a study of T cell responses to AZD1222 COVID-19 vaccine. Of note for this clone: Its antigen is not identified.

The length of the CDR3 is 17 residues. V dropped 5 bases and J dropped 3; count of bases not matched to a gene: 13. Germline V gene data show CDR1 as LNHDA and CDR2 as SQIVND (reference sequence). Study-wide results and caveats: Donors skewed white British and female; clonal diversity was possibly underestimated. The reported proportion of spike-specific TCRs targeting unmutated variant regions was nearly half.

Measured with immunoSEQ multiplex PCR; TCRdb has only the in-frame clones, and not every one. The sample has about 260,000 clones, 93% seen once. This TCR was recovered from an adult in good health. The chain joins TRBV19 to TRBJ2-4; TRBD1 matches 7 bases. The input for sequencing was peripheral blood, taken on day 0 of AZD1222 vaccination. Written as DNA, the CDR3 is TGTGCCAGTAGTCAATGGCCGCCGGGACAGAGCAAAAACATTCAGTACTTC. It specifies CASSQWPPGQSKNIQYF.